What follows are 18 T cell receptor beta chains derived from one specimen sequenced in a study of OX40 agonist ivuxolimab in advanced cancers. The method was immunoSEQ multiplex PCR; TCRdb's version includes in-frame clones alone and lacks a portion of them. The sample includes 90,000 to 100,000 clones, almost 90% of them seen just once. Sample: CD4+ or CD8+ T cells sorted from blood, taken in a trial of the OX40 agonist ivuxolimab. These TCRs come from an adult with an advanced solid tumor such as melanoma, head and neck, liver or kidney cancer.

V and J are TRBV18 and TRBJ1-4; TRBD1 matches 7 bases. Germline CDR1 KGHSH, CDR2 LQKENI. V lost 3 bases, J lost 4 bases, and 2 bases stayed unmatched. The CDR3 extends over 14 amino acids. DNA of the CDR3: TGTGCCAGCTCACCGACAGGGATTAATGAAAAACTGTTTTTT. This sequence encodes CASSPTGINEKLFF.

This chain connects TRBV7-9 to TRBJ1-5; the D is unclear. The CDR3 contains 13 residues. V dropped 0 bases and J dropped 0 bases, with 0 bases sitting between them. Germline CDR1 SEHNR, CDR2 FQNEAQ (reference sequence). This chain's CDR3 is CASSLASNQPQHF. Written as DNA, the CDR3 is TGTGCCAGCAGCTTAGCTAGCAATCAGCCCCAGCATTTT. Supplemented by reference TRBV7-9 and TRBJ1-5, the full variable domain reads DTGVSQNPRHKITKRGQNVTFRCDPISEHNRLYWYRQTLGQGPEFLTYFQNEAQLEKSRLLSDRFSAERPKGSFSTLEIQRTEQGDSAMYLCASSLASNQPQHFGDGTRLSIL.

The chain uses TRBV11-2 and TRBJ2-7; 7 nucleotides match TRBD1. J was trimmed by 3 bases and V by 5 bases; bases with no gene match: 7. Germline CDR1 SGHAT, CDR2 FQNNGV. The CDR3 has 14 residues. The DNA of the CDR3 is TGTGCCAGCAGCGCCGGGACAGCGAACTACGAGCAGTACTTC. This translates into CASSAGTANYEQYF.

The V call is TRBV6-1, the J call TRBJ2-7; 7 bases match TRBD1. The germline gives CDR1 MNHNS, CDR2 SASEGT. The V and J ends lost 3 bases and 0 bases, in that order; junction bases with no gene match: 5. The CDR3 length is 15 residues. CDR3 amino acids: CASSEGTVSSYEQYF. CDR3 sequence (DNA): TGTGCCAGCAGTGAGGGGACAGTAAGCTCCTACGAGCAGTACTTC.

The V and J genes are TRBV10-2 and TRBJ2-7; no firm D call. Trimming shortened V by 10 bases and J by 3 bases, and 10 bases separated the two germline ends. The germline V gene encodes CDR1 WSHSY and CDR2 SAAADI. CDR3 size: 11 residues. CDR3 DNA sequence: TGCGCCACCGGAAGAAGCTACGAGCAGTACTTC. This translates into CATGRSYEQYF.

The chain joins TRBV7-9 to TRBJ2-5; D is perhaps TRBD2 (6 bases). Trimming removed 8 bases at V and 3 bases at J, with 10 bases between. The CDR3 is made up of 12 amino acids. The germline V gene has CDR1 SEHNR and CDR2 FQNEAQ (reference sequence). The CDR3 DNA reads as TGTGCCAGCTCCGGGAGAAAAGAGACCCAGTACTTC. It yields the protein CASSGRKETQYF. The complete variable domain, with remaining parts taken from reference TRBV7-9 and TRBJ2-5, reads DTGVSQNPRHKITKRGQNVTFRCDPISEHNRLYWYRQTLGQGPEFLTYFQNEAQLEKSRLLSDRFSAERPKGSFSTLEIQRTEQGDSAMYLCASSGRKETQYFGPGTRLLVL.

J is TRBJ2-7 and V is TRBV5-6; TRBD2 is a possible D gene (5 bases). The CDR3 has 15 residues. Germline values: CDR1 SGHDT, CDR2 YYEEEE. Trimming took 4 bases from V and 4 from J, leaving 18 bases between them. CDR3 DNA sequence: TGTGCCAGCAGCCTTCTCGGCGTAGCGAGTTACGAGCAGTACTTC. It translates to CASSLLGVASYEQYF.

The chain carries TRBV6-6 and TRBJ2-1; a weak D match, TRBD2 (7 bases). The CDR3 totals 15 residues. With 6 bases removed from V and 3 bases from J, the gap between germline ends came to 15 bases. Germline loops: CDR1 MNHNY, CDR2 SVGAGI (reference sequence). CDR3 amino acids: CASRGGQGHYNEQFF. DNA of the CDR3: TGTGCCAGCAGGGGGGGGCAGGGACACTACAATGAGCAGTTCTTC.

The V and J genes are TRBV6-1 and TRBJ2-7; D gene unclear. The CDR3 consists of 11 residues. V shed 6 bases and J shed 1 base, with 4 bases lying between them. Germline V lookup: CDR1 MNHNS, CDR2 SASEGT. CDR3 in amino acids: CASSRSYEQYF. In DNA form, the CDR3 reads TGTGCCAGCAGCCGATCCTACGAGCAGTACTTC.

This clone was detected once. The rearrangement joins TRBV7-2 to TRBJ1-2; D is unresolved. CDR1 SGHTA and CDR2 FQGNSA come from the germline V gene. V dropped 6 bases and J dropped 2 bases, with 13 bases sitting between them. The CDR3 has 14 residues. The CDR3 nucleotides read TGTGCCAGCAGATGGGCGGACGGGAACTATGGCTACACCTTC. Translated, it gives CASRWADGNYGYTF. Complete variable domain (other parts from reference TRBV7-2 and TRBJ1-2): GAGVSQSPSNKVTEKGKDVELRCDPISGHTALYWYRQSLGQGLEFLIYFQGNSAPDKSGLPSDRFSAERTGGSVSTLTIQRTQQEDSAVYLCASRWADGNYGYTFGSGTRLTVV.

This chain joins TRBV7-3 and TRBJ2-2; D possibly corresponds to TRBD2 (5 bases). This CDR3 spans 16 amino acids. V gave up 2 bases and J gave up 4 bases, with 14 bases separating them. Germline CDR1 and CDR2: SGHTA and FQGTGA. The CDR3 nucleotides are TGTGCCAGCAGCTTATCGCCAGTCCGGGGCACCGGGGAGCTGTTTTTT. Translated: CASSLSPVRGTGELFF. The full variable domain, in which reference TRBV7-3 and TRBJ2-2 provide the parts outside the CDR3, is GAGVSQTPSNKVTEKGKYVELRCDPISGHTALYWYRQSLGQGPEFLIYFQGTGAADDSGLPNDRFFAVRPEGSVSTLKIQRTERGDSAVYLCASSLSPVRGTGELFFGEGSRLTVL.

The chain has TRBV11-1 and TRBJ1-2, with unresolved D. V was cut by 5 bases and J by 6 bases, with 10 bases left in between. CDR3 length equals 12 residues. Germline CDR1 SGHAT, CDR2 FQDESV (reference sequence). The CDR3 region has the DNA TGTGCCAGCAGCCCGGACGGAGATGGCTACACCTTC. It codes for CASSPDGDGYTF.

The chain employs TRBV5-1 and TRBJ2-1; D tentatively reads TRBD1 or TRBD2 (6 bases each). The V end lost 0 bases, the J end lost 7 bases, and 14 bases lay between the germline ends. CDR1 and CDR2 (germline): SGHRS, YFSETQ. This CDR3 has 15 residues. CDR3 sequence (DNA): TGCGCCAGCAGCTTGGCGGGGGCCCTCGGGAATGAGCAGTTCTTC. This codes for CASSLAGALGNEQFF.

This CDR3 is CASMGAGLNEQYF. For the CDR3, the DNA is TGTGCCAGTATGGGGGCAGGGTTGAACGAGCAGTACTTC. V and J are TRBV19 and TRBJ2-7; D perhaps matches TRBD1 (6 bases). Germline lookup yields CDR1 LNHDA and CDR2 SQIVND (reference sequence). This CDR3 is built from 13 residues. V lost 7 bases, J lost 5 bases, and 15 bases lay in between.

The V call is TRBV9, the J call TRBJ2-7, with 7 bases fitting TRBD2. V was pared by 4 bases and J by 6 bases, with 7 bases of the junction left unmatched. Per germline, CDR1 SGDLS and CDR2 YYNGEE. The CDR3 is made up of 13 amino acids. In nucleotides, the CDR3 is TGTGCCAGCAGCCCGCGGACTAGTGGCGAGCAGTACTTC. Translating gives CASSPRTSGEQYF.

The CDR3 reads CASSSLLRTSTDTQYF. DNA for the CDR3: TGTGCCAGCAGCTCCTTGCTCAGGACTAGCACAGATACGCAGTATTTT. This sequence joins TRBV5-4 and TRBJ2-3, with D possibly TRBD2 on 5 matching bases. Trimming left V 3 bases short and J 0 bases short, with 14 bases between. Germline CDR1 and CDR2: SGHNT and YYREEE (reference sequence). The CDR3 runs 16 residues.

The rearrangement joins TRBV27 to TRBJ2-7; 7 bases match TRBD1. This CDR3 has 14 residues. From germline, CDR1 is MNHEY and CDR2 SMNVEV (reference sequence). The ends lost 5 bases at V and 5 bases at J; junction bases unmatched: 9. This CDR3 reads CASSPVTGSHEQYF. CDR3 sequence (DNA): TGTGCCAGCAGTCCCGTGACAGGGTCCCACGAGCAGTACTTC.

This sequence joins TRBV5-1 and TRBJ2-2; TRBD2 might be the D (6 bases). CDR1 SGHRS and CDR2 YFSETQ come from the germline V gene. This CDR3 is 18 amino acids long. V lost 1 base to trimming and J lost 0 bases, with 16 bases between them. DNA of the CDR3: TGCGCCAGCAGCTTGCGTTCGCCGGGCGGGGCGAACACCGGGGAGCTGTTTTTT. It translates to CASSLRSPGGANTGELFF.